This T cell receptor (beta chain) is drawn from a study of CD8 T cells in cerebrospinal fluid in Alzheimer's disease. Study conclusions and caveats: EBV-specific clones were neither the most expanded nor enriched in Alzheimer's patients. In mild cognitive impairment or Alzheimer's disease, the biggest CSF clone made up more TCRs than in controls. Healthy subjects less often had a clone of at least 3% than Alzheimer's patients.

TCRdb reprocessed the 10x single-cell sequencing reads; each CDR3 protein has one entry and no DNA is given. The repertoire table contains about a thousand distinct CDR3 sequences. This clonotype counts as medium-sized by frequency. Antigen: not known. This CDR3 contains 12 residues. Germline CDR1 SQVTM, CDR2 ANQGSEA. For droplet-based sequencing, live CSF cells were sorted using a live/dead marker. This clonotype originated in a human donor with mild cognitive impairment. The gene calls are TRBV29-1 and TRBJ1-1; as DNA is missing, the TRBD1 call by TCRdb cannot be tested. Sequencing input: cerebrospinal fluid. CDR3 in amino acids: CSASTSGSEAFF.